This T cell receptor (beta chain) was obtained from a study of long-term antiretroviral therapy in people with HIV. General study points: Versus controls, repertoires in people with HIV had narrower CDR3 length ranges.

This clone was counted only a few times. As yet, its antigen is unknown. With survey level as its setting, the immunoSEQ assay was v3.0. Per sample, sequencing targeted roughly 40,000-50,000 T-cell genomes. The method was immunoSEQ multiplex PCR; TCRdb's version includes in-frame clones alone and lacks a portion of them. Of tens of thousands of clones detected, around nine tenths appear once; the ten largest clones hold approximately 5.4%. Only United States sites treated participants with HIV. The specimen comprised unsorted PBMCs, sampled 0.1 years before starting antiretroviral therapy. The receptor was derived from a woman between 50 and 59 years old with HIV.

This CDR3 reads CASSLGGRKASEQYF. CDR3 DNA sequence: TGTGCCAGCAGCTTAGGAGGACGGAAGGCCTCCGAGCAGTACTTC. V usage is TRBV7-9 and J usage is TRBJ2-7; the D is unclear. The CDR3 contains 15 residues. CDR1 and CDR2 (germline): SEHNR, FQNEAQ (reference sequence). Trimming took 1 base from V and 6 from J, leaving 16 bases between them.